The 32 T cell receptor beta chains presented below share a single source sample, sequenced in a study of T cells in Graves' hyperthyroidism and ophthalmopathy. TCR beta CDR3 region amplification was performed from RNA transcripts. In the first-round RT-PCR of the TCR CDR3, the HTBI primer set was used. TCRdb re-analysed the multiplex PCR reads in MiXCR, keeping a single row per CDR3 protein. The sample has 500,000 to 750,000 distinct CDR3 sequences; roughly 14% are singletons. Sequenced input: blood. The source of these receptors is a woman younger than 45 with Graves' hyperthyroidism.

The rearrangement joins TRBV27 to TRBJ2-4, with a tentative D call TRBD1 (6 bases). There are 14 residues in the CDR3. Germline V gene lookup returns CDR1 MNHEY and CDR2 SMNVEV (reference sequence). Trimming cost V 6 bases and J 6 bases, with 15 bases left between them. In DNA form, the CDR3 reads TGTGCCAGCAGAGATGGGGGCCCGGGAAACATTCAGTACTTC. It specifies CASRDGGPGNIQYF.

The sample holds many counts of this clonotype. V usage is TRBV18 and J usage is TRBJ2-7; D not certain. This CDR3 has 15 residues. Trimming shortened V by 0 bases and J by 3 bases, and 12 bases separated the two germline ends. Germline assignment: CDR1 KGHSH and CDR2 LQKENI. CDR3 in DNA: TGTGCCAGCTCACCACCGGCTCTGAGCCGCTACGAGCAGTACTTC. Translating gives CASSPPALSRYEQYF.

Comments on this clonotype: With a much larger clone just one base away, this may be a read error. The genes are TRBV27 and TRBJ2-1, with 11 bases matching TRBD2. Germline V gene lookup returns CDR1 MNHEY and CDR2 SMNVEV (reference sequence). V was clipped by 8 bases and J by 7 bases; unmatched bases: 7. This CDR3 is built from 14 residues. CDR3 sequence: CASLGASGRNEQFF. In DNA form, the CDR3 reads TGTGCCAGCCTCGGGGCTAGCGGGAGGAATGAGCAGTTCTTC.

J is TRBJ1-5 and V is TRBV3-1; a weak D match, TRBD1 (6 bases). The V gene's germline CDR1 is LGHDT and CDR2 YNNKEL (reference sequence). V dropped 1 base and J dropped 6 bases, with 13 bases sitting between them. CDR3 size: 15 residues. The CDR3 nucleotides are TGTGCCAGCAGCCAAGGGGTAGGGGGGAGTCAGCCCCAGCATTTT. Its translation is CASSQGVGGSQPQHF. The full variable domain, in which reference TRBV3-1 and TRBJ1-5 provide the parts outside the CDR3, is DTAVSQTPKYLVTQMGNDKSIKCEQNLGHDTMYWYKQDSKKFLKIMFSYNNKELIINETVPNRFSPKSPDKAHLNLHINSLELGDSAVYFCASSQGVGGSQPQHFGDGTRLSIL.

The table lists this clonotype with a few counts. A much bigger clone sits one base away, suggesting this may be a read error. The chain employs TRBV27 and TRBJ2-1, with TRBD2 identical over 10 bases. Per the germline V gene, CDR1 is MNHEY and CDR2 is SMNVEV (reference sequence). The V and J ends lost 3 bases and 8 bases, in that order; junction bases with no gene match: 10. The CDR3 has 16 amino acids. The CDR3 spells CASSLGPAGGHHEQFF. CDR3 sequence (DNA): TGTGCCAGCAGTTTGGGACCAGCGGGAGGGCATCATGAGCAGTTCTTC.

This clonotype was observed at least ten times. The chain carries TRBV7-9 and TRBJ2-1; 10 bases are shared with TRBD2. CDR1 SEHNR and CDR2 FQNEAQ come from the germline V gene (reference sequence). V lost 4 bases to trimming and J lost 6 bases; unmatched junction nucleotides: 3. This CDR3 has 14 amino acids. The CDR3 reads CASSWGTSVNEQFF. Here the CDR3 DNA reads TGTGCCAGCAGCTGGGGGACTAGCGTCAATGAGCAGTTCTTC.

To note about this clonotype: A read error may be the cause here, since a much bigger clone is one base away. This chain links TRBV10-3 with TRBJ2-1; the match to TRBD2 covers 11 bases. Germline V lookup: CDR1 ENHRY, CDR2 SYGVKD. Unmatched junction bases numbered 6, after V lost 3 bases and J lost 2 bases. This CDR3 has 17 residues. The CDR3 DNA sequence: TGTGCCATCAGTGAACCGACTAGCGGGAAAGCCTACAATGAGCAGTTCTTC. Protein sequence: CAISEPTSGKAYNEQFF.

The sample holds many counts of this clonotype. The chain couples TRBV12-3 or TRBV12-4 to TRBJ2-5; 11 bases are shared with TRBD2. The CDR3 length is 15 residues. With 5 bases clipped from V and 1 base from J, the junction kept 3 bases outside the gene matches. The CDR3 DNA sequence: TGTGCCAGCAGTACGACTAGCGGGGTCCAAGAGACCCAGTACTTC. It is translated as CASSTTSGVQETQYF.

This clonotype was observed a few times. A much larger clone is a single base away; this may be a read error. The genes are TRBV6-2 or TRBV6-3 and TRBJ2-1; tentatively, D is TRBD2 (5 bases). V was clipped by 2 bases and J by 6 bases, with 11 bases between them. CDR1 and CDR2 from the germline V gene are MNHEY and SVGEGT. This CDR3 contains 14 residues. CDR3 sequence reads: CASSYARLPNEQFF. CDR3 in DNA: TGTGCCAGCAGTTACGCGAGACTACCCAATGAGCAGTTCTTC.

This clonotype appeared many times. In nucleotides, the CDR3 is TGTGCCTGGAGGGGGTGGGGAGTGGGTTACAATGAGCAGTTCTTC. It specifies CAWRGWGVGYNEQFF. The V call is TRBV30, the J call TRBJ2-1, with a weak D call TRBD2 (5 bases). The germline gives CDR1 GTSNPN, CDR2 SVGIG (reference sequence). The CDR3 consists of 15 residues. V lost 3 bases to trimming and J lost 4 bases, with 16 bases between them.

This rearrangement joins TRBV7-2 to TRBJ2-5; 9 positions match TRBD1. The CDR3 runs 14 residues. CDR1 SGHTA and CDR2 FQGNSA come from the germline V gene. V shed 3 bases and J 5 bases; nucleotides not matched to a gene: 4. The CDR3 loop reads CASSFRDREETQYF. CDR3 coding DNA: TGTGCCAGCAGCTTCCGGGACAGGGAGGAGACCCAGTACTTC.

This clonotype has only one observation. This chain links TRBV6-1 with TRBJ2-7, with D possibly TRBD1 on 6 matching bases. Looked up from germline, CDR1 is MNHNS and CDR2 is SASEGT. There are 13 residues in the CDR3. The ends were cut back, 7 bases at V and 4 bases at J, with 14 bases in the middle. In DNA, the CDR3 is TGTGCCAGCAAACCCCAGGGGTGGTACGAGCAGTACTTC. Protein: CASKPQGWYEQYF.

This clonotype came up once. The V call is TRBV7-8, the J call TRBJ2-3; 7 nucleotides match TRBD2. The ends lost 3 bases at V and 3 bases at J; junction bases unmatched: 6. There are 15 residues in the CDR3. Germline values: CDR1 SGHVS, CDR2 FQNEAQ. The CDR3 loop reads CASSFTGGRTDTQYF. CDR3 in DNA: TGTGCCAGCAGCTTTACGGGCGGGAGAACAGATACGCAGTATTTT.

This clonotype has ten or more counts. V usage is TRBV13 and J usage is TRBJ2-3; 14 nucleotides align to TRBD2. The CDR3 consists of 16 residues. Looked up from germline, CDR1 is PRHDT and CDR2 is FYEKMQ (reference sequence). Trimming at V came to 5 bases and at J to 4 bases, leaving 5 bases not matched to a gene. CDR3 sequence reads: CASSGGLAGVPDTQYF. The CDR3 DNA sequence: TGTGCCAGCAGCGGGGGACTAGCGGGAGTGCCAGATACGCAGTATTTT.

As regards this clonotype: A much more abundant neighbour one base away suggests this may be a read error. The chain employs TRBV27 and TRBJ2-1; tentatively, D is TRBD2 (5 bases). The CDR3 is 15 residues long. The germline V gene has CDR1 MNHEY and CDR2 SMNVEV (reference sequence). The CDR3, as DNA: TGTGCCAGCAGTCTACGGGATTCCCTCGGCAATGGGCAGTTCTTC. Amino acid sequence: CASSLRDSLGNGQFF.

The chain carries TRBV3-1 and TRBJ2-1, with D perhaps matching TRBD1 or TRBD2 (5 bases each). CDR1 and CDR2 from the germline V gene are LGHDT and YNNKEL (reference sequence). The ends were cut back, 0 bases at V and 0 bases at J, with 12 bases in the middle. CDR3 length: 17 residues. The CDR3 sequence: CASSQERGGSSYNEQFF. In DNA form, the CDR3 reads TGTGCCAGCAGCCAAGAGCGTGGGGGAAGCTCCTACAATGAGCAGTTCTTC.

This clonotype was observed many times. V gene TRBV20-1 combines with J gene TRBJ1-2; 9 positions match TRBD1. Unmatched junction bases numbered 13, after V lost 4 bases and J lost 7 bases. The germline gives CDR1 DFQATT, CDR2 SNEGSKA (reference sequence). The CDR3 is 15 amino acids. DNA for the CDR3: TGCAGTGCTAAAAAACCCGGACAGGGGAGCGCTGGCTACACCTTC. It translates to CSAKKPGQGSAGYTF.

The chain couples TRBV9 to TRBJ2-7; 7 positions match TRBD1. After removal of 2 bases from V and 3 bases from J, the junction contained 5 bases not matched to a gene. This CDR3 is 14 amino acids long. CDR1 SGDLS and CDR2 YYNGEE come from the germline V gene. This CDR3 reads CASSVSGGYYEQYF. The CDR3 DNA reads as TGTGCCAGCAGCGTTTCAGGGGGATACTACGAGCAGTACTTC.

This clonotype has at least ten counts. The rearrangement joins TRBV18 to TRBJ2-2; 11 nucleotides line up with TRBD2. The V gene end was trimmed by 3 bases and the J gene end by 6 bases; junction bases not matched to a gene: 9. CDR3 length equals 17 residues. Germline CDR1 and CDR2: KGHSH and LQKENI. The CDR3 coding sequence is TGTGCCAGCTCACCGTCTAGCGGGAGGCCCGGAGCCGGGGAGCTGTTTTTT. Encoded protein: CASSPSSGRPGAGELFF. Using reference TRBV18 and TRBJ2-2 for the parts outside the CDR3, the full variable domain is NAGVMQNPRHLVRRRGQEARLRCSPMKGHSHVYWYRQLPEEGLKFMVYLQKENIIDESGMPKERFSAEFPKEGPSILRIQQVVRGDSAAYFCASSPSSGRPGAGELFFGEGSRLTVL.

This CDR3 is CASSLRAGANYGYTF. Here the CDR3 DNA reads TGCGCCAGCAGCTTACGGGCAGGGGCGAACTATGGCTACACCTTC. This chain links TRBV5-1 with TRBJ1-2; a possible D gene is TRBD1 (6 bases). Germline V gene lookup returns CDR1 SGHRS and CDR2 YFSETQ. Trimming removed 2 bases from V and 2 bases from J, with 13 bases in between. The length of the CDR3 is 15 residues.

This clonotype was recorded a few times. The rearrangement uses TRBV20-1 and TRBJ2-1, with D perhaps TRBD2 (5 bases). The germline gives CDR1 DFQATT, CDR2 SNEGSKA (reference sequence). CDR3 length: 14 amino acids. Trimming shortened V by 5 bases and J by 1 base, and 12 bases separated the two germline ends. The CDR3 here is CSARSGLSYNEQFF. The CDR3 coding sequence is TGCAGTGCTCGGAGCGGTTTATCCTACAATGAGCAGTTCTTC.

This clonotype was counted a few times. This chain links TRBV20-1 with TRBJ2-7, with 9 nucleotides matching TRBD2. Germline assignment: CDR1 DFQATT and CDR2 SNEGSKA (reference sequence). The length of the CDR3 is 14 residues. The J segment lost 2 bases and the V segment lost 1 base, leaving 3 bases of the junction unmatched. CDR3 bases: TGCAGTGCTAGAGTAGCTAGCGGGACCTACGAGCAGTACTTC. Its translation: CSARVASGTYEQYF.

This clonotype was detected many times. The chain joins TRBV7-6 to TRBJ2-2; D might be TRBD1 (6 bases). Germline CDR1 reads SGHVS; CDR2 reads FNYEAQ. CDR3 length: 14 residues. The V and J ends lost 5 bases and 8 bases respectively, with 15 bases between them. As DNA, the CDR3 is TGTGCCAGCAGCACGTACAGGGTGATGGGGGAGCTGTTTTTT. Its protein product is CASSTYRVMGELFF.

The gene calls are TRBV6-5 and TRBJ1-1; D unclear. V lost 1 base to trimming and J lost 8 bases, with 14 bases between them. The CDR3 is made up of 14 amino acids. Germline V gives CDR1 MNHEY, CDR2 SVGAGI. The CDR3 DNA sequence: TGTGCCAGCAGTTACTTATCGGGCAGGACCGAAGCTTTCTTT. Its protein is CASSYLSGRTEAFF.

This clonotype was counted many times. V is TRBV2 and J is TRBJ2-7, with D maybe TRBD2 (5 bases). The germline CDR1 and CDR2 sequences are SNHLY and FYNNEI. This CDR3 has 14 residues. Trimming cost V 4 bases and J 4 bases, with 14 bases left between them. CDR3 amino acids: CASSVVEGGYEQYF. The CDR3 DNA reads as TGTGCCAGCAGTGTGGTGGAAGGCGGGTACGAGCAGTACTTC.

This clonotype was seen at least ten times. J is TRBJ2-7 and V is TRBV12-3 or TRBV12-4; weak D call: TRBD2 (6 bases). V lost 2 bases to trimming and J lost 1 base, with 12 bases between them. This CDR3 comprises 15 residues. The CDR3 DNA is TGTGCCAGCAGTTTAACGGGGGACGGTTCCTACGAGCAGTACTTC. Translating it yields CASSLTGDGSYEQYF.

The chain couples TRBV15 to TRBJ2-7, with a tentative D call TRBD2 (5 bases). CDR1 is LNHNV, CDR2 YYDKDF, per germline (reference sequence). The CDR3 sequence is 16 residues long. V lost 0 bases and J lost 4, with 16 bases in between. Here the CDR3 reads CATSRDDEGGWYEQYF. DNA of the CDR3: TGTGCCACCAGCAGAGATGACGAGGGTGGTTGGTACGAGCAGTACTTC.

The chain is built from TRBV19 and TRBJ1-1; 9 bases line up with TRBD1. The ends lost 7 bases at V and 0 bases at J; junction bases unmatched: 3. This CDR3 spans 14 amino acids. The germline CDR1 and CDR2 sequences are LNHDA and SQIVND (reference sequence). The CDR3 region is CASKGDRVNTEAFF. The CDR3 nucleotides read TGTGCCAGTAAAGGGGACAGGGTGAACACTGAAGCTTTCTTT.

In the case of this clonotype: A much more abundant neighbour one base away suggests this may be a read error. The J gene is TRBJ2-5, the V gene TRBV27, with D tentatively TRBD1 (6 bases). The CDR3 length is 13 residues. In germline, CDR1 is MNHEY, CDR2 SMNVEV (reference sequence). The CDR3 sequence: CTSSTGSQETQYF. The CDR3 nucleotides read TGTACCAGCAGTACAGGGTCCCAAGAGACCCAGTACTTC.

This clonotype was observed a few times. V usage is TRBV14 and J usage is TRBJ2-1; TRBD2 matches 9 bases. The CDR3 has 15 amino acids. Germline V gene lookup returns CDR1 SGHDN and CDR2 FVKESK. Trimming took 1 base from V and 4 from J; bases not matched to a gene: 2. CDR3 sequence: CASSQASGKYNEQFF. DNA for the CDR3: TGTGCCAGCAGCCAAGCTAGCGGGAAATACAATGAGCAGTTCTTC. Filled out from reference TRBV14 and TRBJ2-1, the complete variable domain reads EAGVTQFPSHSVIEKGQTVTLRCDPISGHDNLYWYRRVMGKEIKFLLHFVKESKQDESGMPNNRFLAERTGGTYSTLKVQPAELEDSGVYFCASSQASGKYNEQFFGPGTRLTVL.

This clonotype came up many times. This sequence joins TRBV15 and TRBJ1-5, with D uncertain. CDR1 is LNHNV, CDR2 YYDKDF, per germline (reference sequence). Deletions cut 0 bases from V and 9 bases from J, with 12 bases between. CDR3 length: 14 residues. CDR3 nucleotide sequence: TGTGCCACCAGCAGAGACCCCCAGAAGGGGCCCCAGCATTTT. Translating it yields CATSRDPQKGPQHF.

This clonotype appeared a few times. The chain links TRBV6-1 to TRBJ1-5, with D uncertain. The germline V gene encodes CDR1 MNHNS and CDR2 SASEGT. The CDR3 spans 14 residues. The V end lost 7 bases, the J end lost 2 bases, and 12 bases lay between the germline ends. The CDR3 nucleotides read TGTGCCAGCACCTTACAAGTGGGCAATCAGCCCCAGCATTTT. This codes for CASTLQVGNQPQHF.